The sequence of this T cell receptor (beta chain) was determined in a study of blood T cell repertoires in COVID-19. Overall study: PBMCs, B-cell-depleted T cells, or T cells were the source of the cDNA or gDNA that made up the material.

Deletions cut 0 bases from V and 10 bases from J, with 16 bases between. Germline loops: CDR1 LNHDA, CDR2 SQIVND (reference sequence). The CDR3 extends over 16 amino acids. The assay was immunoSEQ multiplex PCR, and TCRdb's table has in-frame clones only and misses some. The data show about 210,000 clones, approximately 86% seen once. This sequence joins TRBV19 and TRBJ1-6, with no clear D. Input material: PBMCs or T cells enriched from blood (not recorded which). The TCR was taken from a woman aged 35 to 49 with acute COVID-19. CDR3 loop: CASSIDLQPTYSPLHF. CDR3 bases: TGTGCCAGTAGTATAGATCTTCAGCCGACATACTCACCCCTCCACTTT.